The following is a TCR beta chain sequence with its context. What it binds is not known. Together with a sample-barcoded 5' primer, a J-beta primer mix was included in a second PCR lasting about 7 to 11 cycles. Each CDR3 protein gets one entry after TCRdb re-called the 5' RACE reads with MiXCR. The sample has over a million distinct CDR3 sequences, about 25% seen once; the top ten hold around 0.75%. The data stem from a study of blood T cells in healthy people across ages. Total RNA, at least 5 micrograms per sample, came from PBMCs. The germline gives CDR1 MNHNS, CDR2 SASEGT. V lost 1 base, J lost 9 bases, and 6 bases stayed unmatched. The CDR3 loop spans 14 amino acids. Findings and limits, study-wide: PBMCs went unsorted, and a conclusive naive versus antigen-experienced comparison was therefore prevented.

The same sample was also used in a study of T cells of mothers and their children.

Sequencing was done on a sample of blood. The V call is TRBV6-1, the J call TRBJ2-1, with 7 bases matching TRBD2. The source is a girl aged 2-9 years in good health. In DNA form, the CDR3 reads TGTGCCAGCAGTGAAGGGTCAGCGGGATCTGAGCAGTTCTTC. This translates into CASSEGSAGSEQFF.